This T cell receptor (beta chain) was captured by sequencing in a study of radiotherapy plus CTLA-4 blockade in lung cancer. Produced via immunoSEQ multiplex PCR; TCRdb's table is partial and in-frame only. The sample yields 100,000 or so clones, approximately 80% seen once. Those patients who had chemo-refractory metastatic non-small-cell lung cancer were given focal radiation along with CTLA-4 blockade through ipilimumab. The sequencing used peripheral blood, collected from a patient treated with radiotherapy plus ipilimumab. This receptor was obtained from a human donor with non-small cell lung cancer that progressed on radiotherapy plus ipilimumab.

The CDR3 loop is CASSLHRGGNYGYTF. As DNA, the CDR3 is TGTGCCAGCAGCTTACACCGGGGAGGCAACTATGGCTACACCTTC. The chain recombines TRBV11-2 with TRBJ1-2; no reliable D call. CDR1 is SGHAT, CDR2 FQNNGV, per germline. The CDR3 is made up of 15 amino acids. Trimming left V 2 bases short and J 2 bases short, with 12 bases between. The variable domain in full, with the rest retrieved from reference TRBV11-2 and TRBJ1-2, is EAGVAQSPRYKIIEKRQSVAFWCNPISGHATLYWYQQILGQGPKLLIQFQNNGVVDDSQLPKDRFSAERLKGVDSTLKIQPAKLEDSAVYLCASSLHRGGNYGYTFGSGTRLTVV.